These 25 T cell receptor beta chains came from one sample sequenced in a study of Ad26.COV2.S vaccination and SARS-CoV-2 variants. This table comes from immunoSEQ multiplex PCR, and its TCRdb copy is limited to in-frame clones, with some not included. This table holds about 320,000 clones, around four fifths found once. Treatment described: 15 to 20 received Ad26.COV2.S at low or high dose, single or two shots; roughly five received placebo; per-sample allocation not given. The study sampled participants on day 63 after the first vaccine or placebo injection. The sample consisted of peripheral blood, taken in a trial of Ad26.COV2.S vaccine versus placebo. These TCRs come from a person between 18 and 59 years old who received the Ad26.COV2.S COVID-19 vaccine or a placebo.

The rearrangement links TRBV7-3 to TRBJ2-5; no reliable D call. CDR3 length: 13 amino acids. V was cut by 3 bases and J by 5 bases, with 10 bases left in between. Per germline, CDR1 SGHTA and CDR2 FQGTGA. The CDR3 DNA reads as TGTGCCAGCAGCTTCCTGCTACATGAGACCCAGTACTTC. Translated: CASSFLLHETQYF.

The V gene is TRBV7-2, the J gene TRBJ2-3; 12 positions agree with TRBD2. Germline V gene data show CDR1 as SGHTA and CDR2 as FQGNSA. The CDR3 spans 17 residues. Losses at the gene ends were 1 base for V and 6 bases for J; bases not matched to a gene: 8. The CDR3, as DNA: TGTGCCAGCAGCTTAGGAGCTAGCGGGGGGGCATACGATACGCAGTATTTT. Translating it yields CASSLGASGGAYDTQYF.

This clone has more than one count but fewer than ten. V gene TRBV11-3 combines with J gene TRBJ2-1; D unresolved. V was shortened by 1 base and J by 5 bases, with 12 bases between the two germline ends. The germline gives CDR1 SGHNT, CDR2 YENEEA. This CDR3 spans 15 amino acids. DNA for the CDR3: TGTGCCAGCAGCTTAGGTCTTGTGTCAGACAATGAGCAGTTCTTC. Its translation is CASSLGLVSDNEQFF. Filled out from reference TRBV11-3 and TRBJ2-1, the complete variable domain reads EAGVVQSPRYKIIEKKQPVAFWCNPISGHNTLYWYLQNLGQGPELLIRYENEEAVDDSQLPKDRFSAERLKGVDSTLKIQPAELGDSAVYLCASSLGLVSDNEQFFGPGTRLTVL.

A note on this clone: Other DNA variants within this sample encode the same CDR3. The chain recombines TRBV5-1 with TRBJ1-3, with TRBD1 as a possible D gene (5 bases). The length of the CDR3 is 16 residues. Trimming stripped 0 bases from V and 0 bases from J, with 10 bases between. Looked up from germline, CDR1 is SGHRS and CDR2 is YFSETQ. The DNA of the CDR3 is TGCGCCAGCAGCTTGGCAGGGAGCACCTCTGGAAACACCATATATTTT. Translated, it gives CASSLAGSTSGNTIYF.

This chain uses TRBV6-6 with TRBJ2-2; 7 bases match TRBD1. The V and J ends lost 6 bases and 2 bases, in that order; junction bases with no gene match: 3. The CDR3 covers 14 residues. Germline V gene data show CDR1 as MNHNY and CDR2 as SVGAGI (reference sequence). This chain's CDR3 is CASRWDRNTGELFF. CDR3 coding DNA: TGTGCCAGCAGGTGGGACAGAAACACCGGGGAGCTGTTTTTT.

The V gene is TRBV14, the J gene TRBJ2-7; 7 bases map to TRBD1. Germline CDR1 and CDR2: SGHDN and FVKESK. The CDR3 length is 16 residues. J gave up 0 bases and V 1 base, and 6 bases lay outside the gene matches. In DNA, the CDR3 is TGTGCCAGCAGCCAAGCTGTGACAGGGAGCTCCTACGAGCAGTACTTC. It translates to CASSQAVTGSSYEQYF.

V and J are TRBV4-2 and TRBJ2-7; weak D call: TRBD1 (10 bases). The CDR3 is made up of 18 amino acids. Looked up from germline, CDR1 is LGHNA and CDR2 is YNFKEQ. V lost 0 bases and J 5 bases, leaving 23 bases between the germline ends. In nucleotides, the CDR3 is TGTGCCAGCAGCCAAGAAGGCGGGAGGGGACAGGGGTTCGACGAGCAGTACTTC. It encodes CASSQEGGRGQGFDEQYF.

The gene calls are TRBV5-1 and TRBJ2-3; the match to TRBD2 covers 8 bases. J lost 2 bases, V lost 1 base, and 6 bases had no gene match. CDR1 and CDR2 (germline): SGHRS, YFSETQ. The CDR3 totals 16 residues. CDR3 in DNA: TGCGCCAGCAGCTTGAGCGGGGGAATAGTCACAGATACGCAGTATTTT. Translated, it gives CASSLSGGIVTDTQYF.

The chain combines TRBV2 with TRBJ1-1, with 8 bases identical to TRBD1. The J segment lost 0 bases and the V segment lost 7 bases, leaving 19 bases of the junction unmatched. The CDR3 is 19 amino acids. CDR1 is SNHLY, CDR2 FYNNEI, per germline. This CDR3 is CASIGPGQGSNLMNTEAFF. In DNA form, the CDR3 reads TGTGCCAGCATAGGACCCGGACAGGGAAGTAATTTGATGAACACTGAAGCTTTCTTT.

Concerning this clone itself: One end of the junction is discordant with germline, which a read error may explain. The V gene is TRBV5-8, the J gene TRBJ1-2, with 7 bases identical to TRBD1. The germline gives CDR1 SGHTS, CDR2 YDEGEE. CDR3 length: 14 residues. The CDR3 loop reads CASRLDRNLYGYTF. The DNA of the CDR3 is TGTGCCAGCAGATTGGACAGGAACCTCTATGGCTACACCTTC.

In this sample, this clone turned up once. Here the CDR3 reads CASSLRTRAKYF. DNA for the CDR3: TGTGCCAGCAGTTTACGGACGAGAGCAAAGTACTTC. The chain links TRBV12-3 or TRBV12-4 to TRBJ2-7, with D uncertain. The CDR3 is 12 amino acids. Deletions cut 2 bases from V and 11 bases from J, with 13 bases between.

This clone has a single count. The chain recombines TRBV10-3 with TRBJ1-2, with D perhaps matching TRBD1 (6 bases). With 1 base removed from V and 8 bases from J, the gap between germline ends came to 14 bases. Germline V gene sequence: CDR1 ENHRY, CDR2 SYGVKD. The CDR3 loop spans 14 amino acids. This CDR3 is CAISELQTGSGYTF. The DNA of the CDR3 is TGTGCCATCAGTGAGTTGCAAACAGGGAGCGGCTACACCTTC.

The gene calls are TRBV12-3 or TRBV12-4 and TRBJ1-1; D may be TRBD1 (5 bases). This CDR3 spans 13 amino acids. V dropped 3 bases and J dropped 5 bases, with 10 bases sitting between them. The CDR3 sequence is CASSFDSGTEAFF. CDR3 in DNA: TGTGCCAGCAGTTTCGACAGTGGGACTGAAGCTTTCTTT.

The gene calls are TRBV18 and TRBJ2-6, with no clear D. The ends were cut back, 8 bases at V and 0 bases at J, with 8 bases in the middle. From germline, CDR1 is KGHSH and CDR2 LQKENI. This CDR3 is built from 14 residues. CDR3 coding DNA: TGTGCCAGCGGCCAGGACTCTGGGGCCAACGTCCTGACTTTC. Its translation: CASGQDSGANVLTF.

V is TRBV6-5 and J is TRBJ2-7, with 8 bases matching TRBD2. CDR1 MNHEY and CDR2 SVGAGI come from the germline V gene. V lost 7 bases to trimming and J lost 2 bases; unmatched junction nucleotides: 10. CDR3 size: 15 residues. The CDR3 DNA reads TGTGCCAGCACCACGGGGGGGGCGGGAACCTACGAGCAGTACTTC. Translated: CASTTGGAGTYEQYF.

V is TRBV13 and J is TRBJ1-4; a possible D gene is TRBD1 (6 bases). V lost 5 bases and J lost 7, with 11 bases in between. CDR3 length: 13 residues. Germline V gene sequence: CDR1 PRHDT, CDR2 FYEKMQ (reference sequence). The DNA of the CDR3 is TGTGCCAGCAGCCCCCGGGGGGCTGAAAAACTGTTTTTT. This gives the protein CASSPRGAEKLFF.

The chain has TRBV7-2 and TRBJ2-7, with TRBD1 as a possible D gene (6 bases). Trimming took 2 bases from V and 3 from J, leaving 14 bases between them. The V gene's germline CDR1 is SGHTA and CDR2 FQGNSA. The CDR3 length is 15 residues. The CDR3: CASSLQPGQNYEQYF. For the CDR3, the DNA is TGTGCCAGCAGCTTACAACCGGGACAAAACTACGAGCAGTACTTC.

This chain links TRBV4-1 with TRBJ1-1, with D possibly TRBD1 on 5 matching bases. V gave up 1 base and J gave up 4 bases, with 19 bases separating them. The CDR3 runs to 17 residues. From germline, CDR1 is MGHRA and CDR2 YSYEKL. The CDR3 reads CASSQATRGAAGTEAFF. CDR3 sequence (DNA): TGCGCCAGCAGCCAAGCGACACGGGGCGCAGCTGGCACTGAAGCTTTCTTT.

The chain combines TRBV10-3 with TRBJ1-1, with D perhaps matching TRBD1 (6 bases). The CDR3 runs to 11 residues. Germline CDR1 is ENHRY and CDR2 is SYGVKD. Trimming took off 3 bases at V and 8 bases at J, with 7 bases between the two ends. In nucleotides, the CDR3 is TGTGCCATCAGTGAAGGGACAGAAGCTTTCTTT. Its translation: CAISEGTEAFF.

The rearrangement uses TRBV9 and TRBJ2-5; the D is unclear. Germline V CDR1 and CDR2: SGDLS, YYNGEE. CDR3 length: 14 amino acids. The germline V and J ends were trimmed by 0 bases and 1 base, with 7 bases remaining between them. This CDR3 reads CASSVESSQETQYF. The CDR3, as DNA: TGTGCCAGCAGCGTAGAGTCTAGCCAAGAGACCCAGTACTTC.

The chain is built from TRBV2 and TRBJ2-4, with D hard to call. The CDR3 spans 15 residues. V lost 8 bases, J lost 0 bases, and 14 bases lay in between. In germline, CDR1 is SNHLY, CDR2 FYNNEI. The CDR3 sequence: CASYDGRLAKNIQYF. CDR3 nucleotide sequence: TGTGCCAGCTATGACGGGCGGCTAGCCAAAAACATTCAGTACTTC.

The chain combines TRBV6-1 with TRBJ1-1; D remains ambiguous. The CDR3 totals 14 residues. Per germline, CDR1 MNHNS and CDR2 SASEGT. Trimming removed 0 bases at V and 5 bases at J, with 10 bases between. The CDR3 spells CASSEASSGTEAFF. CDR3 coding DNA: TGTGCCAGCAGTGAAGCGTCATCGGGGACTGAAGCTTTCTTT.

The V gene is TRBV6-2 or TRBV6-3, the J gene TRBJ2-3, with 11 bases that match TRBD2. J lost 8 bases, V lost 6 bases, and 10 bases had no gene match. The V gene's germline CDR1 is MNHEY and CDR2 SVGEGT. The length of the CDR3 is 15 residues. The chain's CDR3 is CASSSGLAGLGTQYF. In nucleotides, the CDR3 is TGTGCCAGCAGCTCCGGACTAGCGGGTCTGGGTACGCAGTATTTT.

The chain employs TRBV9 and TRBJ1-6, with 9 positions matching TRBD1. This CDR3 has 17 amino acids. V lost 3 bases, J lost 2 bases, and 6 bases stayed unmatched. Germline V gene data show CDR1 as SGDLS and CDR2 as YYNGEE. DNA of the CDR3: TGTGCCAGCAGCGCCGGACAGGGGAGGACCTATAATTCACCCCTCCACTTT. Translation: CASSAGQGRTYNSPLHF. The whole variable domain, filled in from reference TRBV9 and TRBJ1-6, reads DSGVTQTPKHLITATGQRVTLRCSPRSGDLSVYWYQQSLDQGLQFLIQYYNGEERAKGNILERFSAQQFPDLHSELNLSSLELGDSALYFCASSAGQGRTYNSPLHFGNGTRLTVT.

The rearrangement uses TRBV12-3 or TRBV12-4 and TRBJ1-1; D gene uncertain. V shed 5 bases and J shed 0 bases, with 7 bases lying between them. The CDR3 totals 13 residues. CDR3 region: CASSILLNTEAFF. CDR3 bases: TGTGCCAGCAGTATCCTCTTGAACACTGAAGCTTTCTTT.